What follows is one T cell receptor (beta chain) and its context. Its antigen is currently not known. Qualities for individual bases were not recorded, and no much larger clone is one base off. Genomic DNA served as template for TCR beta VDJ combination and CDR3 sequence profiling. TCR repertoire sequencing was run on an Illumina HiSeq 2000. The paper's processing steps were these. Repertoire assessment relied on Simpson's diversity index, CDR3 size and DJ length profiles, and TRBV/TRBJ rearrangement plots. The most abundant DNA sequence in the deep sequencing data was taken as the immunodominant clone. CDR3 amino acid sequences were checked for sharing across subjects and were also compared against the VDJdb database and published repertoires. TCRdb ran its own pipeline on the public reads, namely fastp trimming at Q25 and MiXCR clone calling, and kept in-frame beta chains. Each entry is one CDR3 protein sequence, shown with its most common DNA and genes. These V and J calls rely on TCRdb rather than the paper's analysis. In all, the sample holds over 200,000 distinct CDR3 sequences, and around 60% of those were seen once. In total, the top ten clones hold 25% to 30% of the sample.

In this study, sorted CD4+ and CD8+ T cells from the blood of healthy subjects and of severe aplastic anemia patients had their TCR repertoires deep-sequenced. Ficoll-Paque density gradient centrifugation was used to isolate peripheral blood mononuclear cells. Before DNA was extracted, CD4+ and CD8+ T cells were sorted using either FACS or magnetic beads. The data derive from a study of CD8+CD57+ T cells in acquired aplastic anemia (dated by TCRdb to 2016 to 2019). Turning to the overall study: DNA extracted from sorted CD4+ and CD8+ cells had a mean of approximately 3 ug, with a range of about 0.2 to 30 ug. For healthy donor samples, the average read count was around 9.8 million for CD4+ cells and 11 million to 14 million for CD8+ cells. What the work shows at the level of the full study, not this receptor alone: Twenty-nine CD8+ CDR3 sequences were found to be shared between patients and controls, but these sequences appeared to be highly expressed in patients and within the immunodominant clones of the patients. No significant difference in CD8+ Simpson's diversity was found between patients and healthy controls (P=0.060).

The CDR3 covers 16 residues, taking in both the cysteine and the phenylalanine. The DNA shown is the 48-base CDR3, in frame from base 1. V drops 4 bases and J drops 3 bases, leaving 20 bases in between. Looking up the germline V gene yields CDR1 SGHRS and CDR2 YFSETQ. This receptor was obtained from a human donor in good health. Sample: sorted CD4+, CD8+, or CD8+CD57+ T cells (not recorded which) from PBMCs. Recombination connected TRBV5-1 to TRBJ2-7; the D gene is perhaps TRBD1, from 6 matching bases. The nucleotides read TGCGCCAGCAGCGAATCCGGGACACGTTTTTACTACGAGCAGTACTTC. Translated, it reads CASSESGTRFYYEQYF. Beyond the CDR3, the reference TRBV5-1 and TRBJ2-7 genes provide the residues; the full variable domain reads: KAGVTQTPRYLIKTRGQQVTLSCSPISGHRSVSWYQQTPGQGLQFLFEYFSETQRNKGNFPGRFSGRQFSNSRSEMNVSTLELGDSALYLCASSESGTRFYYEQYFGPGTRLTVT.